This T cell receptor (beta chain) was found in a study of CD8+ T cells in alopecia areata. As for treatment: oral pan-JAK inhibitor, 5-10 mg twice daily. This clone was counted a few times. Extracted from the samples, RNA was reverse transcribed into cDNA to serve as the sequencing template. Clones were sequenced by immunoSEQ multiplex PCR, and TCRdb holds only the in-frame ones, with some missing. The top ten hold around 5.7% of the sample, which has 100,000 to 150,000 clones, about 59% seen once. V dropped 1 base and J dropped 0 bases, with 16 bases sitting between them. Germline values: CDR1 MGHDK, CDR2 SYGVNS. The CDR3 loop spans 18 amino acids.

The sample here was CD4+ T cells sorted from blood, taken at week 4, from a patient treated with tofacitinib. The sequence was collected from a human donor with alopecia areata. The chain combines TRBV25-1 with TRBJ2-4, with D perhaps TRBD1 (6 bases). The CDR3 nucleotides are TGTGCCAGCAGTGAATTGAGTGGGGACAACTTAGCCAAAAACATTCAGTACTTC. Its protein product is CASSELSGDNLAKNIQYF.